The entry below gives a single T cell receptor beta chain sequence along with its context. The target antigen is unknown. The data originate from a study of cytomegalovirus exposure and HLA in healthy donors. Findings and limits, study-wide: TCR clusters originating in the first cohort tended to co-occur in the 120 validation repertoires, according to a later analysis.

The protocol was immunoSEQ multiplex PCR, while the TCRdb copy is restricted to in-frame clones and leaves out a portion. Among roughly 260,000 clones listed, just under 90% were seen once. The V gene's germline CDR1 is SQVTM and CDR2 ANQGSEA. V shed 6 bases and J 1 base; nucleotides not matched to a gene: 9. The CDR3 runs 14 residues. V is TRBV29-1 and J is TRBJ2-7; 7 bases are shared with TRBD2. This sequence was found in a man aged 18 to 30 in good health and CMV-seronegative. Sequencing was done on a sample of PBMCs. The CDR3 loop is CSVGGREGSYEQYF. As DNA, the CDR3 is TGCAGCGTGGGGGGTAGGGAGGGGTCCTACGAGCAGTACTTC.